Shown below are 9 T cell receptor beta chains from a single sample sequenced in a study of blood T cell repertoires in COVID-19. Produced via immunoSEQ multiplex PCR; TCRdb's table is partial and in-frame only. The sample includes approximately 350,000 clones, about 90% seen only once; the top ten take almost 3%. The specimen sequenced was PBMCs or T cells enriched from blood (not recorded which). The source is a woman aged 25 to 39 who had recovered from COVID-19.

The rearrangement links TRBV12-3 or TRBV12-4 to TRBJ2-1, with D maybe TRBD2 (6 bases). CDR3 length: 13 amino acids. Trimming left V 6 bases short and J 8 bases short, with 14 bases between. This CDR3 is CASSLKRRDEQFF. CDR3 DNA sequence: TGTGCCAGCAGCCTAAAAAGGAGGGATGAGCAGTTCTTC.

This clone was detected once. The J gene is TRBJ1-3, the V gene TRBV28; possibly TRBD1 for D (6 bases). Germline-derived CDR1 and CDR2 are MDHEN and SYDVKM. Trimming took 4 bases from V and 5 from J, leaving 12 bases between them. This CDR3 is built from 14 residues. This chain's CDR3 is CASSSGGLRNTIYF. Here the CDR3 DNA reads TGTGCCAGCAGTTCCGGGGGGCTAAGAAACACCATATATTTT.

For the CDR3, the DNA is TGTGCCAGCAGGGGGCTAAGGAACACTGAAGCTTTCTTT. Its translation is CASRGLRNTEAFF. The chain links TRBV25-1 to TRBJ1-1, with a weak D call TRBD1 (5 bases). V lost 6 bases and J 1 base, leaving 9 bases between the germline ends. The CDR3 is made up of 13 amino acids. Germline V CDR1 and CDR2: MGHDK, SYGVNS.

This chain uses TRBV27 with TRBJ1-5; D unresolved. Per germline, CDR1 MNHEY and CDR2 SMNVEV (reference sequence). This CDR3 has 14 residues. V was cut by 2 bases and J by 7 bases, with 12 bases left in between. CDR3 nucleotide sequence: TGTGCCAGCAGTTTAGAGAGTCGCGGGCAGCCCCAGCATTTT. This gives the protein CASSLESRGQPQHF.

The chain links TRBV19 to TRBJ2-5; TRBD2 matches at 8 bases. This CDR3 spans 17 amino acids. The germline V gene encodes CDR1 LNHDA and CDR2 SQIVND (reference sequence). Germline trimming cut 2 bases from V and 1 base from J; bases unmatched to any gene: 9. CDR3 region: CASSINKAGAFQETQYF. The CDR3 DNA follows: TGTGCCAGTAGTATAAATAAAGCGGGGGCCTTCCAAGAGACCCAGTACTTC.

The chain joins TRBV7-8 to TRBJ1-5, with 7 bases fitting TRBD1. This CDR3 comprises 13 residues. Germline trimming cut 6 bases from V and 5 bases from J; bases unmatched to any gene: 4. Germline V gene data show CDR1 as SGHVS and CDR2 as FQNEAQ. Here the CDR3 reads CASSPTGDQPQHF. Written as DNA, the CDR3 is TGTGCCAGCAGTCCAACAGGGGATCAGCCCCAGCATTTT.

The chain joins TRBV18 to TRBJ2-7, with a weak D call TRBD1 (5 bases). V was cut by 5 bases and J by 1 base, with 12 bases left in between. Germline V gene sequence: CDR1 KGHSH, CDR2 LQKENI. The CDR3 contains 14 residues. This CDR3 is CASSSTDTSYEQYF. CDR3 coding DNA: TGTGCCAGCTCATCGACGGACACGTCCTACGAGCAGTACTTC.

This rearrangement joins TRBV9 to TRBJ1-4; 8 nucleotides line up with TRBD1. The V gene's germline CDR1 is SGDLS and CDR2 YYNGEE. The V and J ends lost 5 bases and 1 base, in that order; junction bases with no gene match: 4. There are 15 residues in the CDR3. The CDR3 loop reads CASSETGGTNEKLFF. As DNA, the CDR3 is TGTGCCAGCAGTGAAACAGGGGGAACTAATGAAAAACTGTTTTTT.

CDR3 sequence (DNA): TGTGCCTGGCGACAGGGGGATGGCTACACCTTC. Translation: CAWRQGDGYTF. The chain couples TRBV30 to TRBJ1-2; 9 bases align to TRBD1. V was clipped by 5 bases and J by 6 bases; unmatched bases: 1. Looked up from germline, CDR1 is GTSNPN and CDR2 is SVGIG (reference sequence). This CDR3 is built from 11 residues.